Below, 17 T cell receptor beta chains from the same sample are listed, as sequenced in a study of blood T cell repertoires in COVID-19. Here immunoSEQ multiplex PCR was the method, and the copy in TCRdb shows in-frame clones only, minus some. Of tens of thousands of clones listed, approximately 90% are singletons. Input material: peripheral blood. Receptors were obtained from a man older than 75 with acute or convalescent COVID-19.

The rearrangement uses TRBV15 and TRBJ2-3; D is ambiguous. The CDR3 sequence is 15 residues long. Germline CDR1 and CDR2: LNHNV and YYDKDF (reference sequence). The V and J ends lost 1 base and 6 bases respectively, with 14 bases between them. The chain's CDR3 is CATSRGPQSLDTQYF. CDR3 nucleotide sequence: TGTGCCACCAGCAGAGGGCCTCAATCTCTCGATACGCAGTATTTT.

The chain joins TRBV28 to TRBJ1-1; the D is unclear. Between the trimmed V and J ends, which lost 3 bases and 1 base, there was a span of 12 bases. Germline V gene lookup returns CDR1 MDHEN and CDR2 SYDVKM. The CDR3 is 15 residues long. The CDR3 region has the DNA TGTGCCAGCAGTTTTCGGGTTCCGGGGAACACTGAAGCTTTCTTT. Translated: CASSFRVPGNTEAFF. Supplemented by reference TRBV28 and TRBJ1-1, the full variable domain reads DVKVTQSSRYLVKRTGEKVFLECVQDMDHENMFWYRQDPGLGLRLIYFSYDVKMKEKGDIPEGYSVSREKKERFSLILESASTNQTSMYLCASSFRVPGNTEAFFGQGTRLTVV.

J is TRBJ1-4 and V is TRBV2; 9 bases align to TRBD1. CDR1 is SNHLY, CDR2 FYNNEI, per germline. The CDR3 loop spans 16 amino acids. V shed 8 bases, J shed 8 bases, and the junction held 15 bases outside the gene matches. The CDR3 sequence: CASAAETGGGGEKLFF. The CDR3 DNA is TGTGCCAGCGCCGCCGAAACAGGGGGCGGAGGAGAAAAACTGTTTTTT.

The chain recombines TRBV6-5 with TRBJ2-7; TRBD1 aligns across 9 bases. Germline trimming cut 6 bases from V and 5 bases from J; bases unmatched to any gene: 8. The CDR3 has 14 residues. Looked up from germline, CDR1 is MNHEY and CDR2 is SVGAGI. In nucleotides, the CDR3 is TGTGCCAGCAGGGGGACAGGGCCAGTCCACGAGCAGTACTTC. It specifies CASRGTGPVHEQYF.

This clone turned up a few times. The CDR3 coding sequence is TGTGCCAGCAGCCTGCAAACGGGACTCAACACAGATACGCAGTATTTT. Translation gives CASSLQTGLNTDTQYF. The rearrangement links TRBV11-2 to TRBJ2-3; the D gene is possibly TRBD2 (6 bases). Trimming shortened V by 5 bases and J by 2 bases, and 17 bases separated the two germline ends. CDR1 SGHAT and CDR2 FQNNGV come from the germline V gene. The CDR3 contains 16 residues.

V is TRBV6-5 and J is TRBJ1-5, with TRBD1 as a possible D gene (6 bases). Germline V gives CDR1 MNHEY, CDR2 SVGAGI. This CDR3 is 13 amino acids long. Deletions cut 7 bases from V and 7 bases from J, with 14 bases between. In DNA form, the CDR3 reads TGTGCCAGCAAGAGGGGGTACGACCAGCCCCAGCATTTT. This sequence encodes CASKRGYDQPQHF.

This chain uses TRBV21-1 with TRBJ2-5; TRBD1, the table's D call, lacks a check against the DNA. TRBV21-1 counts as a pseudogene. There are 13 residues in the CDR3. The CDR3 DNA reads TGTGCCAGCAGCAAGACAGGGGGCGAGACCCAGTACTTC. It specifies CASSKTGGETQYF.

The rearrangement links TRBV7-6 to TRBJ1-1, with TRBD1 matching over 7 bases. The trim removed 6 bases at V and 6 bases at J, leaving 16 bases unmatched. The germline gives CDR1 SGHVS, CDR2 FNYEAQ. The CDR3 runs 16 residues. The CDR3 loop reads CASRDYNRGVQSEAFF. The CDR3 DNA is TGTGCCAGCAGAGACTACAACAGGGGCGTCCAGTCTGAAGCTTTCTTT.

Written as DNA, the CDR3 is TGTGCCAGCAGCCCGGGAGGCGGACAGGGAACGAGAAACAATGAGCAGTTCTTC. Its protein is CASSPGGGQGTRNNEQFF. This chain uses TRBV7-9 with TRBJ2-1; maybe TRBD1 (8 bases). This CDR3 comprises 18 residues. Germline CDR1 reads SEHNR; CDR2 reads FQNEAQ (reference sequence). V was trimmed by 5 bases and J by 5 bases, leaving 25 bases between them. Combining the CDR3 with reference TRBV7-9 and TRBJ2-1 gives the whole variable domain DTGVSQNPRHKITKRGQNVTFRCDPISEHNRLYWYRQTLGQGPEFLTYFQNEAQLEKSRLLSDRFSAERPKGSFSTLEIQRTEQGDSAMYLCASSPGGGQGTRNNEQFFGPGTRLTVL.

This chain uses TRBV6-1 with TRBJ1-4, with a possible D match to TRBD1 (6 bases). CDR1 is MNHNS, CDR2 SASEGT, per germline. V lost 0 bases, J lost 7 bases, and 12 bases lay in between. The CDR3 sequence is 15 residues long. DNA of the CDR3: TGTGCCAGCAGTGAAGCGCTTCTGGGGGCTGAAAAACTGTTTTTT. It yields the protein CASSEALLGAEKLFF.

V and J are TRBV3-1 (or the pseudogene TRBV3-2) and TRBJ2-2, with a weak D call TRBD2 (7 bases). CDR3 length equals 15 residues. Per germline, CDR1 LGHDT and CDR2 YNNKEL (reference sequence). Trimming cost V 7 bases and J 7 bases, with 19 bases left between them. The CDR3 nucleotides read TGTGCCAGCACCTTGGGGGGGCTCAACGGCGGGGAGCTGTTTTTT. It specifies CASTLGGLNGGELFF.

The CDR3 protein is CASSSSTRDTDYNEQFF. The CDR3 coding sequence is TGTGCCAGCAGCTCCTCTACGAGGGACACCGACTACAATGAGCAGTTCTTC. The chain links TRBV13 to TRBJ2-1; perhaps TRBD1 as D (6 bases). This CDR3 is 17 amino acids long. V dropped 4 bases and J dropped 3 bases, with 19 bases sitting between them. Germline CDR1 reads PRHDT; CDR2 reads FYEKMQ (reference sequence).

This clone was seen only once. V usage is TRBV18 and J usage is TRBJ1-1; a weak D match, TRBD1 (6 bases). Trimming stripped 2 bases from V and 8 bases from J, with 12 bases between. The V gene's germline CDR1 is KGHSH and CDR2 LQKENI. This CDR3 has 13 residues. Here the CDR3 DNA reads TGTGCCAGCTCACCATTACAGGACAGCGAAGCTTTCTTT. Amino acids: CASSPLQDSEAFF.

The V and J genes are TRBV6-5 and TRBJ1-6, with 9 bases identical to TRBD1. The V gene end was trimmed by 5 bases and the J gene end by 9 bases; junction bases not matched to a gene: 5. There are 14 residues in the CDR3. Germline CDR1 MNHEY, CDR2 SVGAGI. CDR3 amino acids: CASSTGTGTSPLHF. The DNA for the CDR3 is TGTGCCAGCAGTACCGGGACAGGGACTTCACCCCTCCACTTT.

This sequence joins TRBV27 and TRBJ2-5; 12 nucleotides agree with TRBD2. The CDR3 is 18 amino acids. V shed 5 bases and J 1 base; nucleotides not matched to a gene: 11. Germline V gene sequence: CDR1 MNHEY, CDR2 SMNVEV (reference sequence). DNA for the CDR3: TGTGCCAGCAGTCCTCCGAGGAGACTAGCGGGGGTCCAAGAGACCCAGTACTTC. It codes for CASSPPRRLAGVQETQYF.

This chain links TRBV2 with TRBJ1-1; TRBD1 might be the D (5 bases). V lost 5 bases and J lost 6, with 19 bases in between. The CDR3 loop spans 15 amino acids. Germline lookup yields CDR1 SNHLY and CDR2 FYNNEI. DNA for the CDR3: TGTGCCAGCAGTTCGTCGGGGGGGAGGTACGCTGAAGCTTTCTTT. Translated, it gives CASSSSGGRYAEAFF. Together with reference TRBV2 and TRBJ1-1, the CDR3 gives the full variable domain: EPEVTQTPSHQVTQMGQEVILRCVPISNHLYFYWYRQILGQKVEFLVSFYNNEISEKSEIFDDQFSVERPDGSNFTLKIRSTKLEDSAMYFCASSSSGGRYAEAFFGQGTRLTVV.

V and J are TRBV4-2 and TRBJ1-6; tentative D call: TRBD1 (5 bases). CDR1 LGHNA and CDR2 YNFKEQ come from the germline V gene. V was clipped by 1 base and J by 8 bases, with 15 bases between them. The CDR3 loop spans 16 amino acids. CDR3 region: CASSQVTGRLDSPLHF. The DNA for the CDR3 is TGTGCCAGCAGCCAAGTAACAGGTCGCCTTGATTCACCCCTCCACTTT.